The 21 T cell receptor beta chains presented below share a single source sample, sequenced in a study of cytomegalovirus exposure and HLA in healthy donors. The assay was immunoSEQ multiplex PCR, and TCRdb's table has in-frame clones only and misses some. The sample gives 70,000 or so clones, about 90% of which show up once; about 3% is in the top ten. Sequencing was carried out using PBMCs. These receptors were collected from a man aged 18 to 29 in good health and CMV-seronegative.

The V call is TRBV10-3, the J call TRBJ1-1, with 7 bases aligning to TRBD1. Losses at the gene ends were 2 bases for V and 3 bases for J; bases not matched to a gene: 21. The CDR3 has 20 amino acids. The germline V gene has CDR1 ENHRY and CDR2 SYGVKD. The CDR3 is CAISETGRGRRNEQDTEAFF. The DNA of the CDR3 is TGTGCCATCAGTGAGACGGGCAGGGGGAGGAGGAACGAACAGGACACTGAAGCTTTCTTT.

The chain recombines TRBV15 with TRBJ2-2; TRBD1 might be the D (6 bases). Trimming pared 3 bases from V and 3 bases from J, leaving 11 bases between. The CDR3 is 15 residues long. Germline lookup yields CDR1 LNHNV and CDR2 YYDKDF (reference sequence). CDR3 coding DNA: TGTGCCACCAGCAGGTGGACAGACTACACCGGGGAGCTGTTTTTT. Translated, it gives CATSRWTDYTGELFF.

The J gene is TRBJ2-5, the V gene TRBV27; D uncertain. This CDR3 is built from 14 residues. V lost 3 bases to trimming and J lost 0 bases, with 8 bases between them. CDR1 and CDR2 (germline): MNHEY, SMNVEV (reference sequence). The CDR3 nucleotides are TGTGCCAGCAGTTTTTTCGGGTACCAAGAGACCCAGTACTTC. This encodes CASSFFGYQETQYF.

This chain joins TRBV4-2 and TRBJ2-7, with 9 bases that match TRBD1. The CDR3 contains 15 residues. Trimming removed 2 bases from V and 5 bases from J; junction bases left unmatched: 7. CDR1 and CDR2 from the germline V gene are LGHNA and YNFKEQ. CDR3 in amino acids: CASSQITGGMNEQYF. CDR3 bases: TGTGCCAGCAGCCAAATAACAGGGGGCATGAACGAGCAGTACTTC.

The rearrangement uses TRBV7-2 and TRBJ2-5; 7 bases align to TRBD2. The CDR3 loop spans 13 amino acids. Unmatched junction bases numbered 3, after V lost 5 bases and J lost 3 bases. CDR1 is SGHTA and CDR2 is FQGNSA in the germline V gene. The CDR3 nucleotides read TGTGCCAGCAGCCCTAGCGGAAAAGAGACCCAGTACTTC. It specifies CASSPSGKETQYF. Filled out from reference TRBV7-2 and TRBJ2-5, the complete variable domain reads GAGVSQSPSNKVTEKGKDVELRCDPISGHTALYWYRQSLGQGLEFLIYFQGNSAPDKSGLPSDRFSAERTGGSVSTLTIQRTQQEDSAVYLCASSPSGKETQYFGPGTRLLVL.

The chain carries TRBV4-2 and TRBJ2-7, with unresolved D. CDR1 is LGHNA, CDR2 YNFKEQ, per germline. The CDR3 is 16 residues long. V lost 0 bases and J 3 bases, leaving 15 bases between the germline ends. CDR3 in amino acids: CASSQDRFSTFYEQYF. CDR3 sequence (DNA): TGTGCCAGCAGCCAAGATCGGTTTAGTACTTTCTACGAGCAGTACTTC.

The V gene is TRBV4-2, the J gene TRBJ2-3, with TRBD2 matching over 8 bases. In germline, CDR1 is LGHNA, CDR2 YNFKEQ. The CDR3 totals 16 residues. With V trimmed by 4 bases and J by 5 bases, 11 bases remained unmatched. CDR3 DNA sequence: TGTGCCAGCAGCCTAAGCGGGGGAGTTTTAGGAGATACGCAGTATTTT. Translating gives CASSLSGGVLGDTQYF.

The chain uses TRBV19 and TRBJ2-1; TRBD2 matches 13 bases. The CDR3 has 22 residues. Germline-derived CDR1 and CDR2 are LNHDA and SQIVND (reference sequence). After removal of 5 bases from V and 0 bases from J, the junction contained 19 bases not matched to a gene. CDR3 coding DNA: TGTGCCAGTAGTCTACACCGGGACGCCGGACTAGCGGGAGCTCCCTCCTACAATGAGCAGTTCTTC. Residues: CASSLHRDAGLAGAPSYNEQFF.

V gene TRBV7-9 combines with J gene TRBJ1-4; D unresolved. The CDR3 is made up of 16 amino acids. The V gene lost 0 bases and the J gene lost 0 bases, with 8 bases spanning the gap. Germline CDR1 is SEHNR and CDR2 is FQNEAQ (reference sequence). The CDR3 DNA reads TGTGCCAGCAGCTTAGCCCGACTTGCAACTAATGAAAAACTGTTTTTT. Residues: CASSLARLATNEKLFF.

The chain carries TRBV6-1 and TRBJ1-5; D may be TRBD1 (5 bases). The CDR3 is 17 amino acids. V was cut by 0 bases and J by 4 bases, with 16 bases left in between. Germline lookup yields CDR1 MNHNS and CDR2 SASEGT. This CDR3 is CASSEAPFGGANQPQHF. The CDR3 DNA is TGTGCCAGCAGTGAAGCGCCGTTTGGAGGGGCAAATCAGCCCCAGCATTTT.

The chain employs TRBV9 and TRBJ2-7, with a weak D call TRBD2 (7 bases). The V gene's germline CDR1 is SGDLS and CDR2 YYNGEE. This CDR3 comprises 16 residues. Trimming shortened V by 2 bases and J by 9 bases, and 24 bases separated the two germline ends. Here the CDR3 reads CASSVQPSMGGGAQYF. CDR3 nucleotide sequence: TGTGCCAGCAGCGTCCAACCCTCTATGGGGGGGGGCGCGCAGTACTTC.

V is TRBV6-4 and J is TRBJ2-3; D call uncertain. V lost 2 bases and J 2 bases, leaving 11 bases between the germline ends. Germline V gene data show CDR1 as MRHNA and CDR2 as SNTAGT. CDR3 length: 15 amino acids. The DNA for the CDR3 is TGTGCCAGCAGTGACACGGTCGGTCACACAGATACGCAGTATTTT. Its protein is CASSDTVGHTDTQYF.

The V and J genes are TRBV28 and TRBJ1-1; D gene ambiguous. Trimming cost V 6 bases and J 1 base, with 12 bases left between them. The CDR3 runs 14 residues. Germline-derived CDR1 and CDR2 are MDHEN and SYDVKM. CDR3 DNA sequence: TGTGCCAGCAGCCAAGCGAGGGCGAACACTGAAGCTTTCTTT. It encodes CASSQARANTEAFF. Looking up the rest from reference TRBV28 and TRBJ1-1 gives the full variable domain: DVKVTQSSRYLVKRTGEKVFLECVQDMDHENMFWYRQDPGLGLRLIYFSYDVKMKEKGDIPEGYSVSREKKERFSLILESASTNQTSMYLCASSQARANTEAFFGQGTRLTVV.

The chain couples TRBV19 to TRBJ1-2; TRBD1 matches at 8 bases. The CDR3 is 14 amino acids. With 6 bases clipped from V and 8 bases from J, the junction kept 11 bases outside the gene matches. Per the germline V gene, CDR1 is LNHDA and CDR2 is SQIVND (reference sequence). Here the CDR3 reads CASRRPGQVGGYTF. The CDR3 nucleotides read TGTGCCAGTAGACGCCCGGGACAGGTAGGAGGCTACACCTTC.

J is TRBJ2-5 and V is TRBV27; 8 bases line up with TRBD1. From germline, CDR1 is MNHEY and CDR2 SMNVEV (reference sequence). The CDR3 loop spans 16 amino acids. The ends lost 5 bases at V and 2 bases at J; junction bases unmatched: 10. This CDR3 reads CASSPYGTGQQETQYF. The CDR3 DNA sequence: TGTGCCAGCAGTCCCTACGGGACAGGACAACAAGAGACCCAGTACTTC.

The chain couples TRBV28 to TRBJ2-7; TRBD2 aligns across 11 bases. The germline V gene encodes CDR1 MDHEN and CDR2 SYDVKM. This CDR3 spans 15 amino acids. V was clipped by 6 bases and J by 2 bases; unmatched bases: 6. The CDR3 loop is CASSPGTSGAYEQYF. Written as DNA, the CDR3 is TGTGCCAGCAGCCCCGGGACTAGCGGTGCCTACGAGCAGTACTTC.

This clone occurred once. This rearrangement joins TRBV11-2 to TRBJ2-1; D possibly corresponds to TRBD2 (5 bases). Germline lookup yields CDR1 SGHAT and CDR2 FQNNGV. The CDR3 runs 19 residues. Trimming took 5 bases from V and 2 from J, leaving 25 bases between them. CDR3 loop: CASSLAGHVATIPYNEQFF. CDR3 DNA: TGTGCCAGCAGCCTCGCGGGTCATGTAGCGACGATCCCCTACAATGAGCAGTTCTTC.

The chain couples TRBV27 to TRBJ2-1; D gene unclear. The CDR3 has 13 amino acids. Per germline, CDR1 MNHEY and CDR2 SMNVEV (reference sequence). With 8 bases removed from V and 5 bases from J, the gap between germline ends came to 13 bases. CDR3: CASRGGGNNEQFF. CDR3 in DNA: TGTGCCAGCCGAGGTGGCGGAAACAATGAGCAGTTCTTC.

This clone was observed once. The chain carries TRBV29-1 and TRBJ2-3, with 15 bases matching TRBD2. This CDR3 is built from 17 residues. Germline-derived CDR1 and CDR2 are SQVTM and ANQGSEA. V shed 4 bases, J shed 6 bases, and the junction held 11 bases outside the gene matches. CDR3 DNA: TGCAGCGTTGTGGGACTAGCGGGAGGAATTGCCGTGGATACGCAGTATTTT. This sequence encodes CSVVGLAGGIAVDTQYF.

On this clone itself: The junction shows a germline mismatch at one end, possibly a read error. This chain links TRBV7-2 with TRBJ2-7; 13 bases are a match to TRBD2. This CDR3 is 15 amino acids long. Germline lookup yields CDR1 SGHTA and CDR2 FQGNSA. The CDR3 loop reads CASSLGVGLAGAQNF. The CDR3, as DNA: TGTGCCAGCAGCTTAGGCGTTGGACTAGCGGGAGCCCAGAATTTC. The variable domain in full, with the rest retrieved from reference TRBV7-2 and TRBJ2-7, is GAGVSQSPSNKVTEKGKDVELRCDPISGHTALYWYRQSLGQGLEFLIYFQGNSAPDKSGLPSDRFSAERTGGSVSTLTIQRTQQEDSAVYLCASSLGVGLAGAQNFGPGTRLTVT.

The rearrangement uses TRBV13 and TRBJ1-2; D gene unclear. V dropped 7 bases and J dropped 3 bases, with 12 bases sitting between them. This CDR3 is 13 amino acids long. Per the germline V gene, CDR1 is PRHDT and CDR2 is FYEKMQ (reference sequence). The CDR3 loop reads CASTRFADYGYTF. DNA of the CDR3: TGTGCCAGCACCCGTTTTGCGGACTATGGCTACACCTTC.